The source of this TCR beta chain is a study of regulatory T cells in long-lasting Graves disease. The study, taken as a whole, reports: Accuracy might have suffered from few samples.

The V gene lost 5 bases and the J gene lost 3 bases, with 16 bases spanning the gap. Germline assignment: CDR1 SGHTA and CDR2 FQGNSA. The CDR3 has 15 residues. Time point defined: persistent/refractory GD, antithyroid drugs over 5 years with positive TRAb. Generation of the TCR library employed RNA extracted from PBMCs. This clonotype was counted many times. Its antigen is currently unknown. Both iRepertoire HTBI primers and Arm-PCR of CDR3 regions were used to build the TCR beta libraries. MiXCR, run by TCRdb on the multiplex PCR reads, gives a single entry per CDR3 protein. The sample lists around 300,000 distinct CDR3 sequences, 22% seen once, with about 56% in the top ten.

This specimen was peripheral blood mononuclear cells (PBMCs), taken when the disease was refractory, from a patient treated with antithyroid drugs. This receptor was taken from a female donor with Graves disease. This sequence joins TRBV7-2 and TRBJ2-5, with D perhaps being TRBD1 or TRBD2 (5 bases each). The CDR3 sequence is CASSLNPGTEETQYF. As DNA, the CDR3 is TGTGCCAGCAGCCTGAACCCCGGGACGGAAGAGACCCAGTACTTC.